A selection of T cell receptor beta chains follows, all from one sample in a study of T cell responses to AZD1222 COVID-19 vaccine. Repertoires were generated with immunoSEQ multiplex PCR, while TCRdb's copy carries only in-frame clones and drops some. The sample lists around 140,000 clones, 75% to 90% occurring once. Material: peripheral blood, obtained on day 0 of AZD1222 vaccination. The receptors were sampled from an adult in good health. CDR3s include the opening cysteine and the closing phenylalanine or tryptophan.

TRBJ2-2 TRBV5-5 13 CASSRGQAGELFF
TRBJ1-6 TRBV3-1/TRBV3-2 16 CASSHRRGQFNSPLHF
TRBJ1-5 TRBV2 16 CASSELSPYSNQPQHF
TRBJ2-5 TRBV7-2 15 CASSGDRGLVETQYF
TRBJ1-3 TRBV9 16 CASSVGGTFSGNTIYF
TRBJ1-2 TRBV5-1 15 CASSLGQGWGYGYTF
TRBJ1-4 TRBV10-3 15 CAISVRTGVNEKLFF
TRBJ1-6 TRBV10-1 13 CASSRGGNSPLHF
TRBJ2-7 TRBV18 13 CASSNQGDYEQYF
TRBJ2-5 TRBV12-5 11 CASSLKETQYF
TRBJ2-3 TRBV27 13 CASSLGRADTQYF
TRBJ1-2 TRBV28 14 CASSLGGGSFGYTF
TRBJ1-5 TRBV5-5 15 CASSFREGGNQPQHF
TRBJ1-3 TRBV3-1/TRBV3-2 13 CASSPRQDGMVYF
TRBJ2-5 TRBV7-8 16 CASSLTRTGGQETQYF
TRBJ1-3 TRBV18 14 CASSELSSGNTIYF
TRBJ2-1 TRBV29-1 14 CSHTNAWGIYEQFF
TRBJ1-2 TRBV28 16 CASSLGGGFTGYGYTF
TRBJ2-7 TRBV20-1 11 CSARVTGEQYF
TRBJ2-7 TRBV9 12 CASSIGGGEQYF
TRBJ2-3 TRBV3-1/TRBV3-2 18 CASSPARRGSGRPDTQYF
TRBJ2-3 TRBV27 13 CASTQVKTDTQYF
TRBJ1-4 TRBV7-2 16 CASSPDRVGSNEKLFF
TRBJ1-1 TRBV30 13 CAWSYTGDTEAFF
TRBJ2-1 TRBV18 18 CASSPPYGPKGSYNEQFF
TRBJ1-5 TRBV5-6 15 CASSRSPGPNQPQHF
TRBJ2-1 TRBV6-5 14 CASTQTGNDNEQFF